The clone carrying this T cell receptor (beta chain) was found once. Antigen specificity is unknown. J lost 2 bases, V lost 6 bases, and 12 bases had no gene match. The CDR3 has 16 amino acids. CDR1 is LNHDA and CDR2 is SQIVND in the germline V gene (reference sequence). This record comes from a study of CD8 T cells in ankylosing spondylitis. TCRdb reprocessed the 5' RACE reads with MiXCR, giving one entry per CDR3 protein. The repertoire consists of around 280,000 distinct CDR3 sequences, with 15% to 20% occurring once and the leading ten covering less than 9.5%. Study-level findings and limits: CD8+ cells made up the disease-linked clones, which were relatively rare in peripheral blood. There was a TCR beta motif, made of several highly homologous variants, that appeared characteristic of ankylosing spondylitis blood.

The rearrangement links TRBV19 to TRBJ1-1; 7 positions agree with TRBD1. The TCR originated in a male donor with ankylosing spondylitis or in good health (not recorded which). Sequenced sample: blood, either unsorted or a sorted T cell fraction (not recorded which). In DNA form, the CDR3 reads TGTGCCAGTAGAAGGGGCCAACAGGGGATAAACACTGAAGCTTTCTTT. The encoded protein is CASRRGQQGINTEAFF.